This record covers a single T cell receptor (beta chain). The CDR3 has 15 amino acids. The germline gives CDR1 SGDLS, CDR2 YYNGEE. Trimming left V 0 bases short and J 0 bases short, with 10 bases between. This sample is drawn from a study of cytomegalovirus exposure and HLA in healthy donors. The study ran its PCR with 60 Vbeta and 13 Jbeta primers. This table comes from immunoSEQ multiplex PCR, and its TCRdb copy is limited to in-frame clones, with some not included. The sample shows 100,000 or so clones, under 85% of them seen only once. Sequenced sample: PBMCs. The chain links TRBV9 to TRBJ2-7; D gene uncertain. This receptor was identified in a young man in good health and CMV-seronegative. The CDR3 region is CASSVATGDSYEQYF. In DNA, the CDR3 is TGTGCCAGCAGCGTAGCTACCGGAGACTCCTACGAGCAGTACTTC. Full variable domain (rest looked up from reference TRBV9 and TRBJ2-7): DSGVTQTPKHLITATGQRVTLRCSPRSGDLSVYWYQQSLDQGLQFLIQYYNGEERAKGNILERFSAQQFPDLHSELNLSSLELGDSALYFCASSVATGDSYEQYFGPGTRLTVT.